These 24 T cell receptor beta chains came from one sample sequenced in a study of somatic mutations in cytotoxic T cells in rheumatoid arthritis. Produced via immunoSEQ multiplex PCR; TCRdb's table is partial and in-frame only. The table has 7,500 to 10,000 clones, roughly 79% seen once; the top ten hold about a third. Material for sequencing was CD8+ T cells sorted from blood. The receptor source for this set is an adult with rheumatoid arthritis.

The chain is built from TRBV13 and TRBJ1-1; no definite D call. The V gene's germline CDR1 is PRHDT and CDR2 FYEKMQ (reference sequence). The CDR3 covers 17 residues. With 1 base removed from V and 0 bases from J, the gap between germline ends came to 15 bases. CDR3 residues: CASSLAPPRLMNTEAFF. CDR3 in DNA: TGTGCCAGCAGCTTAGCCCCGCCCAGACTCATGAACACTGAAGCTTTCTTT. The full variable domain, completed using reference TRBV13 and TRBJ1-1, is AAGVIQSPRHLIKEKRETATLKCYPIPRHDTVYWYQQGPGQDPQFLISFYEKMQSDKGSIPDRFSAQQFSDYHSELNMSSLELGDSALYFCASSLAPPRLMNTEAFFGQGTRLTVV.

This clone was counted only a few times. The chain couples TRBV7-6 to TRBJ2-4; D uncertain. Between the trimmed V and J ends, which lost 1 base and 6 bases, there was a span of 7 bases. Per germline, CDR1 SGHVS and CDR2 FNYEAQ. CDR3 length equals 13 residues. This CDR3 reads CASSLDLRNIQYF. The CDR3 nucleotides read TGTGCCAGCAGCTTAGACTTGAGAAACATTCAGTACTTC.

The chain is built from TRBV5-5 and TRBJ2-1, with D possibly being TRBD1 (5 bases). Looked up from germline, CDR1 is SGHKS and CDR2 is YYEKEE (reference sequence). The CDR3 spans 13 residues. V was trimmed by 1 base and J by 6 bases, leaving 8 bases between them. CDR3 amino acids: CASSLTGFNEQFF. CDR3 DNA sequence: TGTGCCAGCAGCTTGACAGGCTTCAATGAGCAGTTCTTC.

This chain links TRBV28 with TRBJ2-6; 8 nucleotides agree with TRBD1. The germline gives CDR1 MDHEN, CDR2 SYDVKM. The CDR3 covers 15 residues. The V segment lost 7 bases and the J segment 0 bases; nucleotides outside the gene matches: 2. For the CDR3, the DNA is TGTGCCAGCAAGGACAGGGACTCTGGGGCCAACGTCCTGACTTTC. Its protein is CASKDRDSGANVLTF.

This clone showed up just once. The V and J genes are TRBV28 and TRBJ2-1; no reliable D call. The CDR3 is 12 residues long. The ends were cut back, 6 bases at V and 10 bases at J, with 13 bases in the middle. Germline V gives CDR1 MDHEN, CDR2 SYDVKM. The CDR3 DNA is TGTGCCAGCAGACACAGTCCCCTCGAGCAGTTCTTC. Protein: CASRHSPLEQFF.

The chain joins TRBV10-3 to TRBJ1-5; TRBD1 matches at 7 bases. Germline loops: CDR1 ENHRY, CDR2 SYGVKD. CDR3 length: 15 residues. V was clipped by 3 bases and J by 1 base; unmatched bases: 3. The CDR3 region has the DNA TGTGCCATCAGTGATGGGACAGAGAGCAATCAGCCCCAGCATTTT. This translates into CAISDGTESNQPQHF.

The gene calls are TRBV28 and TRBJ1-1, with D possibly TRBD1 on 6 matching bases. The V and J ends lost 7 bases and 5 bases respectively, with 17 bases between them. The germline V gene encodes CDR1 MDHEN and CDR2 SYDVKM. The CDR3 runs to 14 residues. CDR3 region: CASNLPGGQTEAFF. DNA for the CDR3: TGTGCCAGCAATCTCCCGGGGGGCCAGACTGAAGCTTTCTTT. The entire variable domain, with the rest obtained from reference TRBV28 and TRBJ1-1, is as follows: DVKVTQSSRYLVKRTGEKVFLECVQDMDHENMFWYRQDPGLGLRLIYFSYDVKMKEKGDIPEGYSVSREKKERFSLILESASTNQTSMYLCASNLPGGQTEAFFGQGTRLTVV.

The chain links TRBV5-8 to TRBJ1-5; 7 nucleotides match TRBD1. Germline assignment: CDR1 SGHTS and CDR2 YDEGEE. This CDR3 spans 15 amino acids. The V segment lost 4 bases and the J segment 3 bases; nucleotides outside the gene matches: 7. The CDR3: CASSIGTALNQPQHF. For the CDR3, the DNA is TGTGCCAGCAGCATTGGGACAGCGCTCAATCAGCCCCAGCATTTT.

This chain connects TRBV5-6 to TRBJ1-2; 7 bases fit TRBD1. Per germline, CDR1 SGHDT and CDR2 YYEEEE. The CDR3 is 13 amino acids. Unmatched junction bases numbered 6, after V lost 2 bases and J lost 8 bases. The CDR3 coding sequence is TGTGCCAGCAGCTTTGAGGGGGCGCCGGGCTACACCTTC. Residues: CASSFEGAPGYTF.

The gene calls are TRBV19 and TRBJ2-7; 8 bases fit TRBD1. In germline, CDR1 is LNHDA, CDR2 SQIVND (reference sequence). The CDR3 is 12 residues long. After removal of 3 bases from V and 5 bases from J, the junction contained 0 bases not matched to a gene. CDR3 amino acids: CASSMTGDEQYF. CDR3 nucleotide sequence: TGTGCCAGTAGTATGACAGGGGACGAGCAGTACTTC.

The chain couples TRBV9 to TRBJ1-2; TRBD1 is a possible D gene (6 bases). Germline CDR1 is SGDLS and CDR2 is YYNGEE. The CDR3 length is 17 residues. V lost 3 bases and J 3 bases, leaving 21 bases between the germline ends. The CDR3 loop reads CASSAGSGRGGYYGYTF. The CDR3 nucleotides read TGTGCCAGCAGCGCGGGGTCGGGGCGAGGGGGGTACTATGGCTACACCTTC.

This CDR3 is CASSLSEHFEAFF. CDR3 nucleotides: TGTGCCAGCAGTTTATCTGAACACTTTGAAGCTTTCTTT. The chain employs TRBV27 and TRBJ1-1, with D uncertain. The length of the CDR3 is 13 residues. In germline, CDR1 is MNHEY, CDR2 SMNVEV (reference sequence). The germline V and J ends were trimmed by 0 bases and 7 bases, with 9 bases remaining between them.

The chain has TRBV18 and TRBJ2-7; possibly TRBD1 for D (6 bases). The CDR3 is 21 amino acids. V gave up 2 bases and J gave up 0 bases, with 29 bases separating them. From germline, CDR1 is KGHSH and CDR2 LQKENI. The CDR3 protein is CASSPTHSGTLIPSFSYEQYF. Here the CDR3 DNA reads TGTGCCAGCTCACCAACTCATTCAGGGACACTTATCCCCTCCTTCTCCTACGAGCAGTACTTC.

This clone was detected a few times. The chain has TRBV15 and TRBJ2-3; TRBD2 is a possible D gene (5 bases). Germline CDR1 and CDR2: LNHNV and YYDKDF (reference sequence). CDR3 size: 12 residues. V was cut by 6 bases and J by 3 bases, with 7 bases left in between. Here the CDR3 reads CATRAGTDTQYF. The CDR3 DNA sequence: TGTGCCACCAGGGCGGGTACAGATACGCAGTATTTT. Filled out from reference TRBV15 and TRBJ2-3, the complete variable domain reads DAMVIQNPRYQVTQFGKPVTLSCSQTLNHNVMYWYQQKSSQAPKLLFHYYDKDFNNEADTPDNFQSRRPNTSFCFLDIRSPGLGDTAMYLCATRAGTDTQYFGPGTRLTVL.

The chain uses TRBV27 and TRBJ2-3; 12 bases agree with TRBD2. Germline V CDR1 and CDR2: MNHEY, SMNVEV (reference sequence). V was clipped by 0 bases and J by 5 bases; unmatched bases: 9. The CDR3 length is 18 residues. This CDR3 is CASSLSASGGVMEDTQYF. The CDR3 DNA sequence: TGTGCCAGCAGTTTATCCGCTAGCGGGGGGGTAATGGAAGATACGCAGTATTTT.

The rearrangement links TRBV4-1 to TRBJ1-6; D unresolved. The germline V and J ends were trimmed by 0 bases and 0 bases, with 12 bases remaining between them. In germline, CDR1 is MGHRA, CDR2 YSYEKL. This CDR3 is built from 18 residues. The CDR3 bases are TGCGCCAGCAGCCAAGATCCGAAGGAGAGCTCCTATAATTCACCCCTCCACTTT. It translates to CASSQDPKESSYNSPLHF.

The chain recombines TRBV19 with TRBJ2-5; no clear D. Germline V gives CDR1 LNHDA, CDR2 SQIVND (reference sequence). V lost 3 bases to trimming and J lost 5 bases, with 10 bases between them. This CDR3 region has 13 residues. CDR3 amino acids: CASSIVVWETQYF. CDR3 in DNA: TGTGCCAGTAGTATTGTAGTCTGGGAGACCCAGTACTTC.

The chain carries TRBV6-5 and TRBJ2-3, with 7 bases fitting TRBD1. The ends lost 2 bases at V and 2 bases at J; junction bases unmatched: 7. Germline values: CDR1 MNHEY, CDR2 SVGAGI. This CDR3 region has 16 residues. The CDR3 nucleotides read TGTGCCAGCAGTTACGCGACAGGGCCCGACACAGATACGCAGTATTTT. Amino acids: CASSYATGPDTDTQYF.

The genes are TRBV9 and TRBJ2-1; 9 positions match TRBD2. V shed 8 bases and J 2 bases; nucleotides not matched to a gene: 14. The CDR3 has 17 residues. From germline, CDR1 is SGDLS and CDR2 YYNGEE. In nucleotides, the CDR3 is TGTGCCAGGGCAAGGGTTAGCGGGGGCCACCCCTACAATGAGCAGTTCTTC. Translated, it gives CARARVSGGHPYNEQFF.

This clone was counted a few times. The rearrangement joins TRBV5-1 to TRBJ2-7, with unresolved D. CDR3 length: 14 residues. CDR1 and CDR2 from the germline V gene are SGHRS and YFSETQ. Trimming took 1 base from V and 5 from J, leaving 13 bases between them. CDR3 loop: CASSLTLVTDEQYF. DNA of the CDR3: TGCGCCAGCAGCTTGACCCTAGTTACCGACGAGCAGTACTTC.

The V and J genes are TRBV4-1 and TRBJ2-3; D unclear. This CDR3 contains 12 residues. V was shortened by 5 bases and J by 6 bases, with 9 bases between the two germline ends. From germline, CDR1 is MGHRA and CDR2 YSYEKL. The DNA of the CDR3 is TGCGCCAGCAGCTCCCTCACGGATACGCAGTATTTT. It yields the protein CASSSLTDTQYF.

The rearrangement uses TRBV5-1 and TRBJ2-7; D ambiguous. The CDR3 loop spans 12 amino acids. CDR1 is SGHRS and CDR2 is YFSETQ in the germline V gene. V gave up 3 bases and J gave up 3 bases, with 7 bases separating them. The CDR3 bases are TGCGCCAGCAGCTGGAAGGGCTACGAGCAGTACTTC. Translated: CASSWKGYEQYF.

The V and J genes are TRBV5-6 and TRBJ2-7; 7 nucleotides match TRBD2. The CDR3 sequence is 15 residues long. Germline loops: CDR1 SGHDT, CDR2 YYEEEE. J gave up 1 base and V 4 bases, and 8 bases lay outside the gene matches. The CDR3 sequence: CASSPWGGGSYEQYF. CDR3 in DNA: TGTGCCAGCAGCCCCTGGGGCGGGGGTTCCTACGAGCAGTACTTC.

The gene calls are TRBV7-3 and TRBJ2-3; the match to TRBD2 covers 10 bases. The J segment lost 1 base and the V segment lost 3 bases, leaving 1 base of the junction unmatched. The CDR3 consists of 15 residues. Germline V CDR1 and CDR2: SGHTA, FQGTGA. This CDR3 reads CASSFGTSGTDTQYF. CDR3 in DNA: TGTGCCAGCAGCTTCGGGACTAGCGGCACAGATACGCAGTATTTT. Combining the CDR3 with reference TRBV7-3 and TRBJ2-3 gives the whole variable domain GAGVSQTPSNKVTEKGKYVELRCDPISGHTALYWYRQSLGQGPEFLIYFQGTGAADDSGLPNDRFFAVRPEGSVSTLKIQRTERGDSAVYLCASSFGTSGTDTQYFGPGTRLTVL.